The entry below describes one TCR beta chain. No antigen is known for it. This sample was taken from a study of T cell repertoires in cytomegalovirus infection. Study as a whole: Public TCR beta signatures indicated both CMV infection and matching HLA type. Study-level points and caveats: HLA-C-restricted TCR beta clonotypes specific for CMV led the ex vivo response. Identification of carriers of CMV plus the relevant HLA was performed using cumulative public TCR beta family frequency.

Trimming left V 7 bases short and J 0 bases short, with 13 bases between. Germline V lookup: CDR1 LNHDA, CDR2 SQIVND (reference sequence). CDR3 length equals 15 residues. TCRdb analysed the reads with MiXCR anew, one entry per CDR3 protein. The sample shows a few hundred thousand distinct CDR3 sequences, 15% to 20% of them seen only once. This clonotype was sampled from a human donor in good health (CMV status not recorded). Some clones in this sample may be carry-over from other donors' samples. The chain has TRBV19 and TRBJ1-5; no reliable D call. Sequenced material: PBMCs. The CDR3 region is CASTKGGGSNQPQHF. The CDR3 bases are TGTGCCAGTACCAAAGGAGGAGGTAGCAATCAGCCCCAGCATTTT.